The 26 T cell receptor beta chains presented below share a single source sample, sequenced in a study of control samples from healthy donors and cancer patients. Using immunoSEQ multiplex PCR, the repertoire was profiled, and TCRdb retains in-frame clones only, with some absent. The sample has 45,000 to 70,000 clones, about 91% seen once. The sequencing input was PBMCs. The source is a man under 40 with colorectal cancer.

The chain has TRBV27 and TRBJ2-3, with 11 bases matching TRBD2. This CDR3 is 19 amino acids long. The V gene's germline CDR1 is MNHEY and CDR2 SMNVEV (reference sequence). Losses at the gene ends were 3 bases for V and 0 bases for J; bases not matched to a gene: 11. The CDR3 DNA follows: TGTGCCAGCAGTTTCTCCCGGACTAGCGGGCCTTCTAGCACAGATACGCAGTATTTT. Amino acid sequence: CASSFSRTSGPSSTDTQYF.

The chain is built from TRBV24-1 and TRBJ1-1, with 7 bases fitting TRBD1. The V gene's germline CDR1 is KGHDR and CDR2 SFDVKD. The length of the CDR3 is 13 residues. Trimming cost V 5 bases and J 5 bases; bases outside gene matches: 4. CDR3 sequence reads: CATSVPGGTEAFF. The CDR3, as DNA: TGTGCCACCAGTGTCCCAGGGGGGACTGAAGCTTTCTTT.

The J gene is TRBJ2-1, the V gene TRBV18, with unresolved D. From germline, CDR1 is KGHSH and CDR2 LQKENI. The CDR3 has 12 residues. V lost 3 bases, J lost 5 bases, and 5 bases lay in between. The CDR3 spells CASSPANNEQFF. The CDR3 nucleotides are TGTGCCAGCTCACCTGCGAACAATGAGCAGTTCTTC. The full variable domain, its missing parts supplied by reference TRBV18 and TRBJ2-1, is NAGVMQNPRHLVRRRGQEARLRCSPMKGHSHVYWYRQLPEEGLKFMVYLQKENIIDESGMPKERFSAEFPKEGPSILRIQQVVRGDSAAYFCASSPANNEQFFGPGTRLTVL.

This chain links TRBV11-2 with TRBJ1-1; D possibly corresponds to TRBD1 (6 bases). V lost 5 bases and J 3 bases, leaving 16 bases between the germline ends. CDR1 is SGHAT and CDR2 is FQNNGV in the germline V gene. The CDR3 contains 15 residues. The CDR3 DNA is TGTGCCAGCAGCATATCACTCAGGGGTGACACTGAAGCTTTCTTT. Translating gives CASSISLRGDTEAFF.

This rearrangement joins TRBV10-2 to TRBJ2-3; D is uncertain. Trimming pared 2 bases from V and 1 base from J, leaving 7 bases between. This CDR3 region has 14 residues. CDR1 is WSHSY, CDR2 SAAADI, per germline. CDR3 protein: CASSEPYRTDTQYF. The CDR3 DNA reads TGCGCCAGCAGTGAGCCGTACCGCACAGATACGCAGTATTTT.

The CDR3, as DNA: TGTGCCAGCAGCTTGGTCCGCAGATTTGACACCGGGGAGCTGTTTTTT. Encoded protein: CASSLVRRFDTGELFF. V and J are TRBV5-6 and TRBJ2-2; unclear D gene. The CDR3 sequence is 16 residues long. The V gene's germline CDR1 is SGHDT and CDR2 YYEEEE. V lost 0 bases, J lost 3 bases, and 12 bases lay in between.

This chain uses TRBV6-5 with TRBJ1-1, with D unresolved. Trimming removed 0 bases from V and 8 bases from J, with 10 bases in between. The CDR3 totals 13 residues. The germline V gene encodes CDR1 MNHEY and CDR2 SVGAGI. DNA of the CDR3: TGTGCCAGCAGTTACTCGGTAGGTGGGGAAGCTTTCTTT. It is translated as CASSYSVGGEAFF.

The chain employs TRBV5-4 and TRBJ2-5; 7 positions match TRBD2. Trimming at V came to 3 bases and at J to 5 bases, leaving 10 bases not matched to a gene. CDR1 and CDR2 (germline): SGHNT, YYREEE (reference sequence). The CDR3 covers 15 residues. DNA of the CDR3: TGTGCCAGCAGCTCGGCGACTAGCAGGCCGGAGACCCAGTACTTC. Its protein product is CASSSATSRPETQYF.

This clone was counted a single time. The CDR3 bases are TGTGCCAGCAGCTTAGGCCATATGGGGCAGGGGGGCCAGCCCCAGCATTTT. Translated, it gives CASSLGHMGQGGQPQHF. V and J are TRBV7-6 and TRBJ1-5, with TRBD1 matching over 7 bases. Trimming at V came to 1 base and at J to 7 bases, leaving 13 bases not matched to a gene. The CDR3 is 17 residues long. CDR1 is SGHVS, CDR2 FNYEAQ, per germline.

V and J are TRBV20-1 and TRBJ2-3; tentatively, D is TRBD1 or TRBD2 (5 bases each). The germline V gene has CDR1 DFQATT and CDR2 SNEGSKA (reference sequence). V lost 3 bases to trimming and J lost 8 bases, with 9 bases between them. This CDR3 is built from 11 residues. CDR3 DNA sequence: TGCAGTGCTAGTCTGGGGACTACGCAGTATTTT. Residues: CSASLGTTQYF.

This rearrangement joins TRBV6-5 to TRBJ2-5; D gene ambiguous. V dropped 6 bases and J dropped 0 bases, with 11 bases sitting between them. Germline CDR1 is MNHEY and CDR2 is SVGAGI. The CDR3 is 14 amino acids. As DNA, the CDR3 is TGTGCCAGCAGCCTCTCAGGAAACCAAGAGACCCAGTACTTC. Its translation is CASSLSGNQETQYF.

This sequence joins TRBV4-3 and TRBJ1-2; 7 nucleotides align to TRBD1. Germline V lookup: CDR1 LGHNA, CDR2 YSLEER. V was pared by 5 bases and J by 3 bases, with 9 bases of the junction left unmatched. The CDR3 sequence is 15 residues long. The CDR3 protein is CASSFQDRVDYGYTF. The DNA of the CDR3 is TGCGCCAGCAGCTTCCAAGACAGGGTGGACTATGGCTACACCTTC.

This chain uses TRBV15 with TRBJ1-2; a possible D gene is TRBD1 (5 bases). The CDR3 loop spans 16 amino acids. The V end was cut by 0 bases, the J end by 8 bases, with 19 bases between. Germline CDR1 and CDR2: LNHNV and YYDKDF (reference sequence). The DNA for the CDR3 is TGTGCCACCAGCAGAGATCTTCGGGTCCCGGGGGACGGCTACACCTTC. Protein sequence: CATSRDLRVPGDGYTF.

The genes are TRBV4-1 and TRBJ1-6, with a tentative D call TRBD1 (6 bases). Germline CDR1 MGHRA, CDR2 YSYEKL. This CDR3 spans 15 amino acids. V was clipped by 0 bases and J by 8 bases, with 11 bases between them. The chain's CDR3 is CASSQDEQGYSPLHF. Written as DNA, the CDR3 is TGCGCCAGCAGCCAAGATGAACAGGGTTATTCACCCCTCCACTTT.

The chain couples TRBV5-4 to TRBJ1-2, with 10 nucleotides matching TRBD1. From germline, CDR1 is SGHNT and CDR2 YYREEE (reference sequence). The CDR3 covers 14 residues. Germline trimming cut 9 bases from V and 7 bases from J; bases unmatched to any gene: 12. CDR3 coding DNA: TGTGCCACCACGCTGCCGGGACAGGGGAGTGGCTACACCTTC. It specifies CATTLPGQGSGYTF.

CDR3: CATSGRSLSTDTQYF. The CDR3, as DNA: TGTGCCACCAGTGGGAGAAGCCTTAGCACAGATACGCAGTATTTT. The V and J genes are TRBV24-1 and TRBJ2-3; no clear D. With 5 bases removed from V and 0 bases from J, the gap between germline ends came to 11 bases. The germline CDR1 and CDR2 sequences are KGHDR and SFDVKD. The CDR3 runs to 15 residues.

The V gene is TRBV27, the J gene TRBJ1-1; D unresolved. V lost 6 bases, J lost 4 bases, and 15 bases lay in between. This CDR3 has 14 amino acids. Germline V CDR1 and CDR2: MNHEY, SMNVEV (reference sequence). The CDR3 sequence: CASREIRDFTEAFF. The CDR3, as DNA: TGTGCCAGCAGGGAGATCCGCGATTTCACTGAAGCTTTCTTT.

The genes are TRBV11-2 and TRBJ2-2; D is possibly TRBD2 (5 bases). The length of the CDR3 is 15 residues. CDR1 SGHAT and CDR2 FQNNGV come from the germline V gene. The V end lost 4 bases, the J end lost 0 bases, and 9 bases lay between the germline ends. The CDR3 reads CASSYSVANTGELFF. CDR3 sequence (DNA): TGTGCCAGCAGCTATAGCGTCGCGAACACCGGGGAGCTGTTTTTT.

This sequence joins TRBV6-5 and TRBJ1-3; TRBD1 is a possible D gene (6 bases). Germline-derived CDR1 and CDR2 are MNHEY and SVGAGI. This CDR3 contains 15 residues. Trimming stripped 8 bases from V and 0 bases from J, with 14 bases between. The CDR3 DNA sequence: TGTGCCAGCGGCGTAGGACAGCGCTCTGGAAACACCATATATTTT. Translated: CASGVGQRSGNTIYF.

J is TRBJ2-1 and V is TRBV2; TRBD2 is a possible D gene (5 bases). The V gene's germline CDR1 is SNHLY and CDR2 FYNNEI. The CDR3 runs 12 residues. Trimming took 4 bases from V and 7 from J, leaving 8 bases between them. As DNA, the CDR3 is TGTGCCAGCAGTGTGCGCGGGAATGAGCAGTTCTTC. It translates to CASSVRGNEQFF.

This chain links TRBV7-8 with TRBJ1-1; 9 bases align to TRBD1. CDR1 is SGHVS and CDR2 is FQNEAQ in the germline V gene. The CDR3 is 15 amino acids. Trimming took 5 bases from V and 4 from J; bases not matched to a gene: 8. The CDR3 bases are TGTGCCAGCAGCCCCGGGACAGGGCGCTCCACTGAAGCTTTCTTT. Translation gives CASSPGTGRSTEAFF.

This clone has just one count. The chain combines TRBV6-5 with TRBJ1-2; the D is unclear. There are 13 residues in the CDR3. CDR1 and CDR2 from the germline V gene are MNHEY and SVGAGI. V was cut by 7 bases and J by 5 bases, with 14 bases left in between. In DNA form, the CDR3 reads TGTGCCAGCACGCTTCTTCCGGGATATGGCTACACCTTC. Its protein is CASTLLPGYGYTF.

The rearrangement links TRBV5-1 to TRBJ1-2, with TRBD1 matching over 9 bases. This CDR3 has 15 residues. V lost 8 bases and J lost 7; bases outside the gene matches: 15. Germline CDR1 SGHRS, CDR2 YFSETQ. The CDR3 DNA reads as TGCGCCAGTCAGCCCGAGATAGGACAGGGGTCTGGCTACACCTTC. Translating gives CASQPEIGQGSGYTF.

V gene TRBV2 combines with J gene TRBJ1-2; possible D gene TRBD1, 6 bases. The germline V gene has CDR1 SNHLY and CDR2 FYNNEI. This CDR3 spans 20 amino acids. Between the trimmed V and J ends, which lost 1 base and 11 bases, there was a span of 35 bases. The CDR3 here is CASSEVIGYRGTIVVGSYTF. The CDR3 region has the DNA TGTGCCAGCAGTGAAGTCATCGGGTATCGCGGGACAATCGTCGTAGGGAGTTACACCTTC.

This chain uses TRBV19 with TRBJ1-3; a possible D gene is TRBD1 (6 bases). This CDR3 is built from 17 residues. With 4 bases removed from V and 2 bases from J, the gap between germline ends came to 18 bases. CDR1 LNHDA and CDR2 SQIVND come from the germline V gene (reference sequence). The CDR3 here is CASSRPKQGRTGNTIYF. CDR3 DNA: TGTGCCAGTAGTAGACCAAAACAGGGAAGGACTGGAAACACCATATATTTT.

The V call is TRBV19, the J call TRBJ2-1; TRBD2 matches at 8 bases. Trimming removed 1 base from V and 9 bases from J; junction bases left unmatched: 5. Germline assignment: CDR1 LNHDA and CDR2 SQIVND (reference sequence). This CDR3 region has 14 residues. The CDR3 spells CASSIGAGGGEQFF. In nucleotides, the CDR3 is TGTGCCAGTAGTATAGGGGCGGGGGGAGGTGAGCAGTTCTTC.